The present entry profiles one T cell receptor (beta chain) with its context. Its antigen target is currently unknown. The sample holds no much larger clone one base away, and base qualities are not on file. The germline ends are 9 bases apart after V is trimmed by 0 bases and J by 4 bases. In the germline V gene (reference sequence), CDR1 corresponds to SEHNR and CDR2 to FQNEAQ. The CDR3 numbers 14 residues from cysteine through phenylalanine. The kept DNA is CDR3 alone, 42 bases in frame from the first base. Using the deep immunoSEQ assay, multiplex PCR amplified TCR CDR3 regions from genomic DNA. Genomic DNA extracted from each cell subset was distributed evenly over all wells of several immunoSEQ 96-well plates, and each plate served as one replicate. For sorted subsets, about 200 ng genomic DNA, equal to 30,000 to 35,000 T cell genomes, was loaded into each replicate PCR. The purified libraries were quantified using a Qubit 3.0 fluorometer, sized with a Bioanalyzer 2100, and then quantified again using the KAPA Library Quantification kit. Each immunoSEQ 96-well plate was sequenced on its own single-read 150-cycle Illumina NextSeq 550 flow cell. The authors processed their data as follows. The immunoSEQ output contained only junctional sequences without quality scores, so filtering could not match that applied to full-length reads. Sequences were annotated with PyIR, a Python wrapper for IgBLAST v1.9, using IMGT germline references to assign V/J genes and CDR3. Reads were filtered out if the reads had weak V/J assignments (E-value above 1e-6), no CDR3, stop codons, out-of-frame junctions, or ambiguous translated residues. V3J clonotypes were defined as sequences sharing an identical inferred V gene, J gene, and CDR3 amino acid sequence. To compute the percentage overlap between repertoires, the number of shared unique clonotypes was divided by the size of the smaller repertoire. RTK rarefaction, the Chao1 estimator, and Recon v2.1 estimates of unobserved clonotypes were used to assess repertoire richness. Generation probabilities were computed with OLGA for all TCRbeta clonotypes obtained by the gDNA method from several donors. TCRdb re-hosts the immuneACCESS table, in-frame sequences only. Its copies lack some clones; in the studies checked, an unresolved V gene accounts for under half of them, and the cause for the rest is not known. The V and J calls and clone size are taken from that table; D and trimming were inferred from the DNA. In all, the sample holds about 2.4 million clones, and just over 90% of those were seen once. The ten largest clones take up over 0.12% of the sample.

The data were obtained in a study of shared clonotypes between healthy human individuals (TCRdb year 2020). Background on the whole study: The cohort comprised two women and a few men aged 18 to 49 years. For each donor, CD4 naive and CD4 memory were each given three plates, CD8 naive was given two plates, and CD8 memory was given one plate. The study deeply sequenced blood TCR repertoires of five healthy adults to estimate repertoire size and the extent of clonotype sharing between individuals. To increase sequencing depth and limit assay-specific biases, different laboratories used diverse techniques to prepare libraries and sequence TCR repertoires. Between about 0.85 and 9.5 billion PBMCs per donor were obtained by leukapheresis.

Donors were healthy HIV-negative adults with no recently reported acute infections or vaccinations. Only Caucasian adults living in Nashville, Tennessee, USA were represented among the donors. CD4+ T cells were enriched through magnetic negative selection, after which naive cells were positively selected on CD45RA and the remaining negative fraction served as the memory subset. Blood was obtained by leukapheresis, after which PBMCs were separated by Ficoll-Histopaque density gradient centrifugation and cryopreserved in liquid nitrogen vapor phase. Analytical flow cytometry was used to check the purity and quantity of every magnetically sorted T cell population. Each sorted fraction had its genomic DNA isolated and then quantified by UV absorbance on a Nanodrop 2000c. Beyond this particular receptor, the publication reports: Sharing across a handful of donors was observed for 4.5% to 6.5% of naive CD4, over 3% of naive CD8, roughly 2.3% of memory CD4, and about 0.38% of memory CD8 clonotypes. Estimated clonotype richness was generally larger for naive than for memory subsets. Higher generation probabilities were observed for clonotypes shared by all four sorted-subset donors than for non-shared clonotypes. Sampling was restricted to blood, and TCR repertoires in tissues likely differ from the TCR repertoires found in blood. Incomplete sequencing was indicated by rarefaction of sorted-subset datasets, despite the large sequencing depth. Based on pairwise subsampling, the degree of clonotype sharing among donors was expected to be affected by sequencing depth. Because the study included a small number of donors, the genetic and exposure-history diversity represented was limited.

The sequence links TRBV7-9 to TRBJ1-2; no D gene is confidently identified. Source material: naive CD4+ T cells sorted from blood. Interpreted using the paper, the cell subset or site label stands for: CD45RA+ positively selected. This receptor was identified in a man between 18 and 29 years old in good health. The DNA sequence is as follows: TGTGCCAGCAGCTTAGCTCTTACCAGCTATGGCTACACCTTC. Translation gives CASSLALTSYGYTF. Beyond the CDR3, the reference TRBV7-9 and TRBJ1-2 genes provide the residues; the full variable domain reads: DTGVSQNPRHKITKRGQNVTFRCDPISEHNRLYWYRQTLGQGPEFLTYFQNEAQLEKSRLLSDRFSAERPKGSFSTLEIQRTEQGDSAMYLCASSLALTSYGYTFGSGTRLTVV.